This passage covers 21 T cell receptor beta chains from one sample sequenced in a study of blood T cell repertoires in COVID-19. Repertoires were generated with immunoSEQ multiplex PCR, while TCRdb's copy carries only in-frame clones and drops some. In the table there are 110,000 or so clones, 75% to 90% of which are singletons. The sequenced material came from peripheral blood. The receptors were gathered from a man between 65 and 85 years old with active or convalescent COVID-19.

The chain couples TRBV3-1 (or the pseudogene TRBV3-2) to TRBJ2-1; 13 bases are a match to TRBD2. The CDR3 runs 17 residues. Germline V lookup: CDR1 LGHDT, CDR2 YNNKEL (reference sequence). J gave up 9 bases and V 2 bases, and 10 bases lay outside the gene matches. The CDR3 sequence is CASSQRGLAGLGSEQFF. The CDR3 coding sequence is TGTGCCAGCAGCCAACGGGGACTAGCGGGGCTGGGTAGTGAGCAGTTCTTC.

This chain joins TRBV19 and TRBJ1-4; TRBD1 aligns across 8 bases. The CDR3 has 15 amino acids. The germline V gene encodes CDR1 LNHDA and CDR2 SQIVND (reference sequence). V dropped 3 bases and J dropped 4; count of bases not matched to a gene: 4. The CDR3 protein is CASSIQTGDNEKLFF. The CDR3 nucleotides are TGTGCCAGTAGTATCCAGACAGGGGATAATGAAAAACTGTTTTTT.

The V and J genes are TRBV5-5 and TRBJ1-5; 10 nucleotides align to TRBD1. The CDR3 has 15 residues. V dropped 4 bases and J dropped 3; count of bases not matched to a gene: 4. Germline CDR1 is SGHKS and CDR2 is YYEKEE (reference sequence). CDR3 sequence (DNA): TGTGCCAGCAGCCCGGGACAGGGGCTCAATCAGCCCCAGCATTTT. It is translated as CASSPGQGLNQPQHF.

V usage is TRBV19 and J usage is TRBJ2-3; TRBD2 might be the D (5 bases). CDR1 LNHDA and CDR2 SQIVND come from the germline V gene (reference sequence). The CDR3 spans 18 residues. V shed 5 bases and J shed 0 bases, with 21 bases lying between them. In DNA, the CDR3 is TGTGCCAGTAGTCCGTGGGAAGAGGGTCGCTCTAGCACAGATACGCAGTATTTT. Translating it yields CASSPWEEGRSSTDTQYF.

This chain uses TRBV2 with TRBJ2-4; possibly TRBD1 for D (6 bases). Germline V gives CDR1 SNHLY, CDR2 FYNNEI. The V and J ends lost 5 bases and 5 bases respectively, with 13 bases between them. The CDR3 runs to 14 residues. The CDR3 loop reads CASSPTGTQNIQYF. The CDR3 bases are TGTGCCAGCAGTCCCACCGGGACACAAAACATTCAGTACTTC.

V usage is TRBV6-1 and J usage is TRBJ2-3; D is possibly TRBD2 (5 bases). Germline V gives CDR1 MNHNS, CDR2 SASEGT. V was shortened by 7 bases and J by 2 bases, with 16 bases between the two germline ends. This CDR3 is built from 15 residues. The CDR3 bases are TGTGCCAGCACGGTGAGCGGCCGGTTCACAGATACGCAGTATTTT. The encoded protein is CASTVSGRFTDTQYF.

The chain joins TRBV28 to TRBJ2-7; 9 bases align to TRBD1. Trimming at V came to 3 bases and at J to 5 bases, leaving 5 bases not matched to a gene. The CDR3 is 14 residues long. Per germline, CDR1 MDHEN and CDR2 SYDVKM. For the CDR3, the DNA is TGTGCCAGCAGTTTCGGGGACAGGGAGCACGAGCAGTACTTC. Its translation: CASSFGDREHEQYF. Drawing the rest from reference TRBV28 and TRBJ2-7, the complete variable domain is DVKVTQSSRYLVKRTGEKVFLECVQDMDHENMFWYRQDPGLGLRLIYFSYDVKMKEKGDIPEGYSVSREKKERFSLILESASTNQTSMYLCASSFGDREHEQYFGPGTRLTVT.

The CDR3 DNA follows: TGCGCCAGCAGCCAAGAGGTAGCGGGGACGTCTCGTGAGCAGTTCTTC. This gives the protein CASSQEVAGTSREQFF. The chain carries TRBV4-1 and TRBJ2-1; 8 positions agree with TRBD2. The germline gives CDR1 MGHRA, CDR2 YSYEKL. The V gene end was trimmed by 0 bases and the J gene end by 9 bases; junction bases not matched to a gene: 10. The CDR3 has 16 amino acids.

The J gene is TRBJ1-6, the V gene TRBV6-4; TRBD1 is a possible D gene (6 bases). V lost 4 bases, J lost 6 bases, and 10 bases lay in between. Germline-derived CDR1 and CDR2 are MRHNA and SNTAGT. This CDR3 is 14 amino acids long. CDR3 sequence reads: CASSATGSNSPLHF. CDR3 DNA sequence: TGTGCCAGCAGTGCGACAGGTTCTAATTCACCCCTCCACTTT.

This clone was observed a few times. In DNA form, the CDR3 reads TGTGCCAGCAGCTTGGGGGACAGGGGGTACAATGAGCAGTTCTTC. The encoded protein is CASSLGDRGYNEQFF. J is TRBJ2-1 and V is TRBV5-6; TRBD1 matches 11 bases. CDR1 is SGHDT, CDR2 YYEEEE, per germline. The CDR3 sequence is 15 residues long. Germline trimming cut 0 bases from V and 4 bases from J; bases unmatched to any gene: 0.

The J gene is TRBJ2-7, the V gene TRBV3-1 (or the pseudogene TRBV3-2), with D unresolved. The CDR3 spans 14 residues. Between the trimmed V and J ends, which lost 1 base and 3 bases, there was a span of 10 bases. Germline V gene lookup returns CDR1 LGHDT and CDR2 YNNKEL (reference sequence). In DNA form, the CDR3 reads TGTGCCAGCAGCCAAGCAGGTGTATACTACGAGCAGTACTTC. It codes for CASSQAGVYYEQYF.

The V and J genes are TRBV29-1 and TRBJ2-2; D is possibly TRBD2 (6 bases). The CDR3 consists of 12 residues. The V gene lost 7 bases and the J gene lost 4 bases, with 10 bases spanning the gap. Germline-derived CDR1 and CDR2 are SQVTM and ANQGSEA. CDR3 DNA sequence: TGCAGCGCCGGGGGTGGCACCGGGGAGCTGTTTTTT. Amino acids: CSAGGGTGELFF.

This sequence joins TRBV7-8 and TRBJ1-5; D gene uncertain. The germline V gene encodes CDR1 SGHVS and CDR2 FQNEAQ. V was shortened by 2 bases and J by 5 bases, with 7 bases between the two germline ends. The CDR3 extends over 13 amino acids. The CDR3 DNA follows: TGTGCCAGCAGCTTATTCGGTCATCAGCCCCAGCATTTT. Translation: CASSLFGHQPQHF.

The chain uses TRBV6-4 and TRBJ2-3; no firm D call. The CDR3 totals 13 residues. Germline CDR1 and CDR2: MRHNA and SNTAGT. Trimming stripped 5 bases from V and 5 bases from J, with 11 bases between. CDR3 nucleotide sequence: TGTGCCAGCAGTAGTGGGCGTGGAGATACGCAGTATTTT. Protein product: CASSSGRGDTQYF.

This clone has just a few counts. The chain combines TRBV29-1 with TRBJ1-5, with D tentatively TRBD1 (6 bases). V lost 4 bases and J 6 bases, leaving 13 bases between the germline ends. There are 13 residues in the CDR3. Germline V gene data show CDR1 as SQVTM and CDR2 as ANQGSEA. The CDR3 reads CSVALDRSQPQHF. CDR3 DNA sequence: TGCAGCGTTGCCCTCGACAGGTCTCAGCCCCAGCATTTT.

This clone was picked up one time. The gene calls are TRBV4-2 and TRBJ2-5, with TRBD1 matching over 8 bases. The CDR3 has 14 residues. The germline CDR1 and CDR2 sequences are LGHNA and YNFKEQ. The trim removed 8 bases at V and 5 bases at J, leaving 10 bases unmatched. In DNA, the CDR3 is TGTGCCAGCCGTGATCGGGCAGGGGGCGAGACCCAGTACTTC. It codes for CASRDRAGGETQYF.

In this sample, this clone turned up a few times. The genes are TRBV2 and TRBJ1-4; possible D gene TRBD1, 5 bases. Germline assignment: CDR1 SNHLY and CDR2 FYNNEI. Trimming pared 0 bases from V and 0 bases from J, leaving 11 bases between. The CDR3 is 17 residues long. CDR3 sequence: CASSEAGRTTTNEKLFF. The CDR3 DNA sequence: TGTGCCAGCAGTGAAGCGGGACGGACTACAACTAATGAAAAACTGTTTTTT. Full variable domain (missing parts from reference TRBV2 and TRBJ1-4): EPEVTQTPSHQVTQMGQEVILRCVPISNHLYFYWYRQILGQKVEFLVSFYNNEISEKSEIFDDQFSVERPDGSNFTLKIRSTKLEDSAMYFCASSEAGRTTTNEKLFFGSGTQLSVL.

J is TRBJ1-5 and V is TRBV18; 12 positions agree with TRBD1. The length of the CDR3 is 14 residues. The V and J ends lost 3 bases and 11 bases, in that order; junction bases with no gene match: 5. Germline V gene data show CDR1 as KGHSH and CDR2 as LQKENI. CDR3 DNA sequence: TGTGCCAGCTCACCGGGACAGGGGGCAGGAGCCCAGCATTTT. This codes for CASSPGQGAGAQHF.

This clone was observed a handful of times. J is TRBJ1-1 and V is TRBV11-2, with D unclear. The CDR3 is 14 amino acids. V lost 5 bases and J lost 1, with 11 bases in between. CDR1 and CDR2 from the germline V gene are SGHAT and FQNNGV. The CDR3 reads CASSTQATNTEAFF. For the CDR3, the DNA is TGTGCCAGCAGCACGCAGGCTACGAACACTGAAGCTTTCTTT.

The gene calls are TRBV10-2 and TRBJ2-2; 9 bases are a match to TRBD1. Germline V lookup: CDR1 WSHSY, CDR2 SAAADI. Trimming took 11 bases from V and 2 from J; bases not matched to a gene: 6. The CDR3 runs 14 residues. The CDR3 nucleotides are TGCGCCGGAGGGACAGGGACAAACACCGGGGAGCTGTTTTTT. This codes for CAGGTGTNTGELFF.

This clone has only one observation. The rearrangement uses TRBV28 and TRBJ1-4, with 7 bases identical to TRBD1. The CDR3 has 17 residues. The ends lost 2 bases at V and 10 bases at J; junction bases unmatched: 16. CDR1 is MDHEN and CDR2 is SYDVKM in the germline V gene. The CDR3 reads CASSLGDSNFPRGKLFF. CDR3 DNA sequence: TGTGCCAGCAGTTTAGGGGACAGCAACTTCCCCAGAGGAAAACTGTTTTTT.